These 9 T cell receptor beta chains were all obtained from the same sample, sequenced in a study of OX40 agonist ivuxolimab in advanced cancers. Libraries were prepared by immunoSEQ multiplex PCR; TCRdb keeps only in-frame clonotypes and omits some of them. Of approximately 51,000 clones in the sample, around 82% are singletons; the top ten hold approximately 2%. The sequenced sample was CD4+ or CD8+ T cells sorted from blood, obtained in a trial of the OX40 agonist ivuxolimab. All receptors derive from an adult with an advanced solid tumor such as melanoma, head and neck, liver or kidney cancer.

The J gene is TRBJ2-3, the V gene TRBV4-1; 7 bases agree with TRBD2. In germline, CDR1 is MGHRA, CDR2 YSYEKL. The ends lost 1 base at V and 3 bases at J; junction bases unmatched: 10. This CDR3 has 17 amino acids. CDR3 protein: CASSQGWAGVVTDTQYF. The CDR3 DNA follows: TGCGCCAGCAGCCAAGGGTGGGCGGGAGTTGTAACAGATACGCAGTATTTT.

The rearrangement uses TRBV6-4 and TRBJ2-5; the D gene is possibly TRBD2 (6 bases). V lost 4 bases to trimming and J lost 1 base, with 7 bases between them. The CDR3 has 13 residues. Germline CDR1 MRHNA, CDR2 SNTAGT. CDR3 sequence: CASSGDFQETQYF. CDR3 in DNA: TGTGCCAGCAGTGGGGACTTCCAAGAGACCCAGTACTTC.

In the case of this clone: Other DNA sequences in this sample translate to the same CDR3. The rearrangement joins TRBV2 to TRBJ2-7; 9 bases fit TRBD1. The CDR3 contains 14 residues. After removal of 8 bases from V and 4 bases from J, the junction contained 9 bases not matched to a gene. Germline CDR1 reads SNHLY; CDR2 reads FYNNEI. CDR3 DNA: TGTGCCAGCGGGAAGACAGGGGGTGTATACGAGCAGTACTTC. This sequence encodes CASGKTGGVYEQYF.

The rearrangement joins TRBV5-1 to TRBJ2-5; perhaps TRBD1 as D (5 bases). With 0 bases removed from V and 2 bases from J, the gap between germline ends came to 8 bases. Germline CDR1 and CDR2: SGHRS and YFSETQ. The CDR3 has 14 residues. The CDR3 DNA reads as TGCGCCAGCAGCTTGGTGGGGCAGCAAGAGACCCAGTACTTC. Translation: CASSLVGQQETQYF.

This clone was detected once. The rearrangement joins TRBV10-1 to TRBJ2-3, with 7 bases fitting TRBD1. CDR3 length: 14 amino acids. V shed 3 bases, J shed 6 bases, and the junction held 6 bases outside the gene matches. CDR1 is WNHNN and CDR2 is SYGVQD in the germline V gene (reference sequence). Here the CDR3 DNA reads TGCGCCAGCAGTGACCGACAGGGAACCGATACGCAGTATTTT. Translating it yields CASSDRQGTDTQYF.

CDR3 DNA sequence: TGCAGCGTGAGACAGGGGTCCAACTATGGCTACACCTTC. Translated: CSVRQGSNYGYTF. The chain carries TRBV29-1 and TRBJ1-2, with TRBD1 matching 8 bases. V dropped 6 bases and J dropped 2; count of bases not matched to a gene: 5. CDR1 and CDR2 from the germline V gene are SQVTM and ANQGSEA. CDR3 length equals 13 residues.

This clone was seen more than once but under ten times. The chain couples TRBV19 to TRBJ1-2, with TRBD1 matching over 10 bases. The V gene's germline CDR1 is LNHDA and CDR2 SQIVND (reference sequence). V gave up 4 bases and J gave up 7 bases; unmatched junction bases: 6. The CDR3 is 14 amino acids. CDR3 in DNA: TGTGCCAGTAGTACGTGGACAGGGGGGACTGGCTACACCTTC. Its translation: CASSTWTGGTGYTF.

The chain joins TRBV11-3 to TRBJ2-3, with a possible D match to TRBD2 (6 bases). Deletions cut 5 bases from V and 2 bases from J, with 17 bases between. The CDR3 extends over 16 amino acids. CDR1 is SGHNT, CDR2 YENEEA, per germline. Here the CDR3 reads CASSPRRGLPTDTQYF. CDR3 sequence (DNA): TGTGCCAGCAGCCCTCGTAGGGGACTTCCCACAGATACGCAGTATTTT. Looking up the rest from reference TRBV11-3 and TRBJ2-3 gives the full variable domain: EAGVVQSPRYKIIEKKQPVAFWCNPISGHNTLYWYLQNLGQGPELLIRYENEEAVDDSQLPKDRFSAERLKGVDSTLKIQPAELGDSAVYLCASSPRRGLPTDTQYFGPGTRLTVL.

This rearrangement joins TRBV7-2 to TRBJ1-6; D not resolved. The germline gives CDR1 SGHTA, CDR2 FQGNSA. V was pared by 5 bases and J by 5 bases, with 16 bases between. The CDR3 sequence is 16 residues long. Here the CDR3 reads CASSTRELLNNSPLHF. In nucleotides, the CDR3 is TGTGCCAGCAGCACCCGGGAGCTCCTAAATAATTCACCCCTCCACTTT.